The 21 T cell receptor beta chains below all came from one sample that was sequenced in a study of blood T cell repertoires in COVID-19. Some clones are missing from TCRdb's copy, which holds only in-frame ones; the method was immunoSEQ multiplex PCR. The repertoire consists of fewer than 65,000 clones, with 65% to 90% occurring once and the leading ten covering approximately 20%. The sequencing input was peripheral blood. Receptor source: a human donor in a cohort sampled during active COVID-19.

This clone showed up just once. The genes are TRBV14 and TRBJ2-3; D unclear. CDR1 SGHDN and CDR2 FVKESK come from the germline V gene. With 0 bases removed from V and 6 bases from J, the gap between germline ends came to 13 bases. The CDR3 covers 15 residues. This CDR3 is CASSQDRLPHDTQYF. In DNA, the CDR3 is TGTGCCAGCAGCCAAGACAGGCTCCCGCATGATACGCAGTATTTT.

This chain joins TRBV7-9 and TRBJ2-7; TRBD2 matches 8 bases. This CDR3 comprises 16 residues. Germline trimming cut 2 bases from V and 5 bases from J; bases unmatched to any gene: 11. Germline CDR1 is SEHNR and CDR2 is FQNEAQ (reference sequence). Written as DNA, the CDR3 is TGTGCCAGCAGCTTAAATCGGGCTAGCGGGTGGAACGAGCAGTACTTC. Encoded protein: CASSLNRASGWNEQYF. Drawing the rest from reference TRBV7-9 and TRBJ2-7, the complete variable domain is DTGVSQNPRHKITKRGQNVTFRCDPISEHNRLYWYRQTLGQGPEFLTYFQNEAQLEKSRLLSDRFSAERPKGSFSTLEIQRTEQGDSAMYLCASSLNRASGWNEQYFGPGTRLTVT.

The genes are TRBV7-6 and TRBJ1-2; D is unresolved. Per the germline V gene, CDR1 is SGHVS and CDR2 is FNYEAQ. The CDR3 contains 16 residues. Trimming took 2 bases from V and 6 from J, leaving 19 bases between them. The CDR3 DNA reads as TGTGCCAGCAGCTTATCGCAAGCAAATCCCTCCCATGGCTACACCTTC. As protein: CASSLSQANPSHGYTF.

Comment on this clone: Other nucleotide sequences from this sample produce the same CDR3. J is TRBJ1-5 and V is TRBV30; 9 bases line up with TRBD1. V shed 2 bases and J 5 bases; nucleotides not matched to a gene: 4. CDR1 and CDR2 (germline): GTSNPN, SVGIG (reference sequence). This CDR3 spans 14 amino acids. The CDR3 region is CAWSPGQGYQPQHF. CDR3 nucleotide sequence: TGTGCCTGGAGTCCGGGACAGGGCTATCAGCCCCAGCATTTT.

The genes are TRBV2 and TRBJ1-5; 9 nucleotides line up with TRBD1. The length of the CDR3 is 15 residues. Germline CDR1 and CDR2: SNHLY and FYNNEI. The V segment lost 4 bases and the J segment 7 bases; nucleotides outside the gene matches: 8. CDR3 DNA: TGTGCCAGCAGTGTACAGGGGGCGGTTATGCAGCCCCAGCATTTT. Its translation is CASSVQGAVMQPQHF.

This chain connects TRBV2 to TRBJ2-7, with D maybe TRBD2 (6 bases). The V end lost 6 bases, the J end lost 3 bases, and 15 bases lay between the germline ends. The CDR3 contains 14 residues. The germline V gene encodes CDR1 SNHLY and CDR2 FYNNEI. The CDR3 coding sequence is TGTGCCAGCAGGGGACTCCCAGGCGGCTACGAGCAGTACTTC. Translated: CASRGLPGGYEQYF.

This clone was seen more than once but under ten times. The genes are TRBV25-1 and TRBJ1-5, with no clear D. The CDR3 has 14 residues. The germline gives CDR1 MGHDK, CDR2 SYGVNS. With 3 bases removed from V and 10 bases from J, the gap between germline ends came to 16 bases. The DNA of the CDR3 is TGTGCCAGCAGTGATTTAACACAGACGCGCCCCCAGCATTTT. It encodes CASSDLTQTRPQHF.

The V gene is TRBV9, the J gene TRBJ2-7, with D possibly matching TRBD2 (6 bases). CDR3 length: 15 amino acids. Per the germline V gene, CDR1 is SGDLS and CDR2 is YYNGEE. V dropped 4 bases and J dropped 2 bases, with 16 bases sitting between them. The CDR3 spells CASSPWTGGAYEQYF. CDR3 coding DNA: TGTGCCAGCAGCCCTTGGACCGGAGGGGCCTACGAGCAGTACTTC. The whole variable domain, filled in from reference TRBV9 and TRBJ2-7, reads DSGVTQTPKHLITATGQRVTLRCSPRSGDLSVYWYQQSLDQGLQFLIQYYNGEERAKGNILERFSAQQFPDLHSELNLSSLELGDSALYFCASSPWTGGAYEQYFGPGTRLTVT.

This clone was counted between two and nine times. The gene calls are TRBV4-1 and TRBJ1-3; tentatively, D is TRBD1 (5 bases). This CDR3 comprises 15 residues. Per the germline V gene, CDR1 is MGHRA and CDR2 is YSYEKL. The V end lost 1 base, the J end lost 0 bases, and 7 bases lay between the germline ends. The CDR3 here is CASSQGRGSGNTIYF. The CDR3 region has the DNA TGCGCCAGCAGCCAAGGGAGGGGCTCTGGAAACACCATATATTTT.

V and J are TRBV6-2 or TRBV6-3 and TRBJ1-1; unclear D gene. The germline V gene encodes CDR1 MNHEY and CDR2 SVGEGT. CDR3 length equals 17 residues. The V and J ends lost 0 bases and 3 bases respectively, with 17 bases between them. The CDR3 sequence: CASSYSSIGIRDTEAFF. In DNA form, the CDR3 reads TGTGCCAGCAGTTACTCGAGTATCGGGATTCGGGACACTGAAGCTTTCTTT.

This clone was found many times. V usage is TRBV7-8 and J usage is TRBJ1-1, with D perhaps TRBD1 (5 bases). From germline, CDR1 is SGHVS and CDR2 FQNEAQ. The CDR3 sequence is 14 residues long. With 1 base removed from V and 2 bases from J, the gap between germline ends came to 8 bases. The CDR3 region is CASSLGRGNTEAFF. The CDR3, as DNA: TGTGCCAGCAGCTTAGGGAGGGGAAACACTGAAGCTTTCTTT.

The chain recombines TRBV9 with TRBJ1-6, with 9 bases that match TRBD1. This CDR3 comprises 15 residues. Germline values: CDR1 SGDLS, CDR2 YYNGEE. V shed 4 bases and J 8 bases; nucleotides not matched to a gene: 7. The CDR3 DNA reads as TGTGCCAGCAGCCTGACCGACAGGGGGGATTCACCCCTCCACTTT. Protein: CASSLTDRGDSPLHF.

The chain is built from TRBV7-9 and TRBJ2-4, with D possibly being TRBD2 (6 bases). CDR1 is SEHNR and CDR2 is FQNEAQ in the germline V gene (reference sequence). This CDR3 has 16 amino acids. Trimming shortened V by 2 bases and J by 3 bases, and 14 bases separated the two germline ends. The CDR3: CASSLLRLGSKNIQYF. The CDR3 DNA sequence: TGTGCCAGCAGCTTACTGCGACTAGGCAGCAAAAACATTCAGTACTTC.

The genes are TRBV4-1 and TRBJ2-7; 11 nucleotides line up with TRBD2. The length of the CDR3 is 15 residues. The junction had 5 bases not matched to a gene; V was cut back by 4 bases and J by 3 bases. Germline lookup yields CDR1 MGHRA and CDR2 YSYEKL. The CDR3 reads CASSPLLAGDYEQYF. The CDR3 region has the DNA TGCGCCAGCAGCCCCCTACTAGCGGGGGACTACGAGCAGTACTTC.

The chain recombines TRBV6-6 with TRBJ2-3; D is possibly TRBD2 (5 bases). CDR3 length: 13 residues. Trimming removed 10 bases at V and 6 bases at J, with 17 bases between. The germline V gene has CDR1 MNHNY and CDR2 SVGAGI (reference sequence). The CDR3 bases are TGTGCCACACTTCTAGGAGGTGGGGATACGCAGTATTTT. It yields the protein CATLLGGGDTQYF.

The rearrangement joins TRBV5-4 to TRBJ2-2; 7 bases line up with TRBD1. The CDR3 is 16 residues long. V lost 4 bases to trimming and J lost 7 bases; unmatched junction nucleotides: 13. Per the germline V gene, CDR1 is SGHNT and CDR2 is YYREEE (reference sequence). In DNA, the CDR3 is TGTGCCAGCAGCACGTACAGGGGCGCGGTAGGCGGGGAGCTGTTTTTT. This translates into CASSTYRGAVGGELFF.

The J gene is TRBJ2-5, the V gene TRBV10-3; 7 bases are shared with TRBD1. Germline V gives CDR1 ENHRY, CDR2 SYGVKD. The length of the CDR3 is 14 residues. V gave up 6 bases and J gave up 3 bases; unmatched junction bases: 7. The CDR3 here is CAISQNRGEETQYF. The DNA for the CDR3 is TGTGCCATCAGCCAAAACAGGGGAGAAGAGACCCAGTACTTC.

This rearrangement joins TRBV5-1 to TRBJ1-1; 7 positions match TRBD1. CDR1 and CDR2 (germline): SGHRS, YFSETQ. Trimming at V came to 0 bases and at J to 4 bases, leaving 6 bases not matched to a gene. The CDR3 totals 15 residues. The CDR3 sequence is CASSLEGGWGTEAFF. The CDR3, as DNA: TGCGCCAGCAGCTTGGAAGGGGGCTGGGGCACTGAAGCTTTCTTT.

This chain uses TRBV19 with TRBJ1-5; D not certain. Germline CDR1 and CDR2: LNHDA and SQIVND (reference sequence). The length of the CDR3 is 13 residues. With 0 bases removed from V and 6 bases from J, the gap between germline ends came to 6 bases. DNA of the CDR3: TGTGCCAGTAGTATAGAGAGGTTTCAGCCCCAGCATTTT. Its protein product is CASSIERFQPQHF.

The V gene is TRBV9, the J gene TRBJ2-5; TRBD1 matches 7 bases. CDR1 and CDR2 from the germline V gene are SGDLS and YYNGEE. J lost 5 bases, V lost 0 bases, and 10 bases had no gene match. This CDR3 has 16 residues. The CDR3 sequence: CASSVAPTGVRETQYF. CDR3 DNA sequence: TGTGCCAGCAGCGTAGCCCCAACAGGGGTCCGGGAGACCCAGTACTTC.

The chain is built from TRBV6-2 or TRBV6-3 and TRBJ2-2, with D perhaps TRBD2 (6 bases). CDR3 size: 16 residues. The V gene lost 5 bases and the J gene lost 0 bases, with 13 bases spanning the gap. Germline loops: CDR1 MNHEY, CDR2 SVGEGT. DNA of the CDR3: TGTGCCAGCAGTCCCGGACTAACCGCGAACACCGGGGAGCTGTTTTTT. Translated, it gives CASSPGLTANTGELFF.